This record concerns one T cell receptor beta chain sequence. This clonotype was detected a few times. The antigen it recognizes is unknown. No qualities accompany the bases; no much larger clone lies one base away. The data were produced on an Illumina HiSeq 2500. TCR beta libraries were prepared by quantitative 5'-RACE with molecular barcodes. The original methods were these. To identify disease-linked TCR variants, a new computational method was used, one built on a probabilistic model of VDJ rearrangement. TCRdb trimmed public reads at Q25 via fastp, called clones via MiXCR and kept in-frame beta chains. Rows merge per CDR3 protein into single entries with the most common DNA and genes. The V and J calls and clone size come from TCRdb's table, not from the authors' own analysis. The sample profile shows 200,000 to 250,000 distinct CDR3 sequences; about 17% of them were found once. The ten largest clonotypes hold 42% of the sample.

This record belongs to a study of CD8 T cells in ankylosing spondylitis (dated by TCRdb to about 2017). Study-level background: The study profiled T cell receptor beta repertoires in healthy donors and ankylosing spondylitis patients to find disease-linked TCR variants. The whole study cohort included 95 to 130 healthy donors and some 27 ankylosing spondylitis patients. Peripheral blood was sampled, and synovial fluid was also collected from ankylosing spondylitis patients. General conclusions and limits of the study: In peripheral blood, the disease-linked clones were found at relatively low frequencies and had a CD8+ phenotype. The disease-linked clones were reported to be significantly enriched in matched synovial fluid samples from ankylosing spondylitis patients. Blood from ankylosing spondylitis patients appeared to be characterized by a TCR beta motif made up of under 10 highly homologous amino acid variants. Some of the motif variants had been reported before in the synovial fluid and blood of reactive arthritis patients, a finding that suggests common disease-initiation mechanisms.

CDR1 is given as SGDLS and CDR2 as YYNGEE, both from the germline V gene. Measured from the cysteine to the phenylalanine, the CDR3 is 16 residues long. The read is trimmed to its CDR3 DNA, 48 bases read in frame from base 1. V is cut back by 3 bases and J by 3 bases, with 8 bases in the junction unmatched. Sequencing was carried out using blood, either unsorted or a sorted T cell fraction (not recorded which). The chain uses TRBV9 and TRBJ1-2, with 10 central nucleotides matching TRBD1. This receptor was identified in a male donor with ankylosing spondylitis. The sequence in DNA is TGTGCCAGCAGCGCCAACGACAGGGGGCGGTACTATGGCTACACCTTC. Its coded protein is CASSANDRGRYYGYTF.